These 22 T cell receptor beta chains came from one sample sequenced in a study of cytomegalovirus exposure and HLA in healthy donors. Primers: 60 Vbeta forward and 13 Jbeta reverse. Here immunoSEQ multiplex PCR was the method, and the copy in TCRdb shows in-frame clones only, minus some. This table has about 250,000 clones, 80% appearing once. The sample taken for sequencing was PBMCs. The receptors stem from a girl aged 2 to 10 in good health and CMV-seronegative.

V is TRBV7-3 and J is TRBJ2-7; 8 bases map to TRBD1. CDR1 is SGHTA, CDR2 FQGTGA, per germline. The ends lost 5 bases at V and 0 bases at J; junction bases unmatched: 6. This CDR3 has 15 amino acids. The CDR3 DNA reads as TGTGCCAGCAGCCCCGACGGGACAGGCTCCTACGAGCAGTACTTC. It specifies CASSPDGTGSYEQYF.

This chain uses TRBV7-8 with TRBJ1-1; no definite D call. V lost 2 bases to trimming and J lost 3 bases, with 16 bases between them. This CDR3 comprises 16 residues. Germline V gene lookup returns CDR1 SGHVS and CDR2 FQNEAQ. The CDR3 reads CASSLLRVLIYTEAFF. The CDR3, as DNA: TGTGCCAGCAGCTTATTGCGGGTATTGATCTACACTGAAGCTTTCTTT.

The rearrangement links TRBV4-2 to TRBJ2-5; D possibly corresponds to TRBD2 (6 bases). Deletions cut 3 bases from V and 5 bases from J, with 22 bases between. The CDR3 contains 17 residues. Germline CDR1 is LGHNA and CDR2 is YNFKEQ. The DNA for the CDR3 is TGTGCCAGCAGCCACGGGGTGGTAGCGGCCTGGGGGGAGACCCAGTACTTC. Amino acids: CASSHGVVAAWGETQYF.

The rearrangement joins TRBV6-1 to TRBJ2-6; 9 bases map to TRBD1. The CDR3 is 15 residues long. V shed 8 bases, J shed 0 bases, and the junction held 2 bases outside the gene matches. From germline, CDR1 is MNHNS and CDR2 SASEGT. CDR3 residues: CASGTGTSGANVLTF. The CDR3 DNA is TGTGCCAGCGGGACAGGGACCTCTGGGGCCAACGTCCTGACTTTC.

The genes are TRBV6-6 and TRBJ1-3; no clear D gene. With 0 bases removed from V and 1 base from J, the gap between germline ends came to 7 bases. The CDR3 consists of 15 residues. Germline-derived CDR1 and CDR2 are MNHNY and SVGAGI (reference sequence). In DNA form, the CDR3 reads TGTGCCAGCAGTTACTCGGGCAAATCTGGAAACACCATATATTTT. This codes for CASSYSGKSGNTIYF.

A word on this clone: At one of its ends the junction is not consistent with the germline gene, which may arise from a read error. The chain carries TRBV27 and TRBJ2-3, with 12 bases identical to TRBD1. Germline values: CDR1 MNHEY, CDR2 SMNVEV (reference sequence). CDR3 size: 17 residues. This CDR3 is CASSLSRDRGRADTQYF. The CDR3 region has the DNA TGTGCCAGCAGTCTATCCCGGGACAGGGGGCGCGCAGATACGCAGTATTTT.

The rearrangement joins TRBV7-6 to TRBJ2-7; the match to TRBD1 covers 10 bases. Germline-derived CDR1 and CDR2 are SGHVS and FNYEAQ. V gave up 1 base and J gave up 3 bases; unmatched junction bases: 3. The length of the CDR3 is 15 residues. The CDR3 region has the DNA TGTGCCAGCAGCTTAGAGGGGACAGGGGACTACGAGCAGTACTTC. This encodes CASSLEGTGDYEQYF.

V is TRBV28 and J is TRBJ2-5; D is possibly TRBD2 (7 bases). The CDR3 loop spans 15 amino acids. Germline V CDR1 and CDR2: MDHEN, SYDVKM. Trimming cost V 5 bases and J 6 bases, with 19 bases left between them. The CDR3 DNA is TGTGCCAGCAGTCCCTCGGGGGCGGGGGCGAAGACCCAGTACTTC. Translation: CASSPSGAGAKTQYF.

The V and J genes are TRBV13 and TRBJ1-6; 8 bases align to TRBD1. Germline V gives CDR1 PRHDT, CDR2 FYEKMQ (reference sequence). The CDR3 extends over 13 amino acids. Trimming took 3 bases from V and 12 from J; bases not matched to a gene: 4. The chain's CDR3 is CASSFGQGIPLHF. The CDR3 region has the DNA TGTGCCAGCAGCTTCGGACAGGGCATACCCCTCCACTTT.

About this clone: Other DNA sequences of this sample code for an identical CDR3. The chain couples TRBV15 to TRBJ2-3; perhaps TRBD2 as D (6 bases). Germline V CDR1 and CDR2: LNHNV, YYDKDF (reference sequence). CDR3 length: 16 residues. Deletions cut 8 bases from V and 6 bases from J, with 24 bases between. CDR3 in amino acids: CATGALTRLGADTQYF. The CDR3 coding sequence is TGTGCCACCGGGGCATTGACTAGACTAGGTGCCGATACGCAGTATTTT.

In its sample, this clone was seen a few times. Here the CDR3 reads CASSELLGGGTGELFF. The CDR3 DNA sequence: TGTGCCAGCAGTGAACTCCTAGGGGGGGGCACCGGGGAGCTGTTTTTT. The chain uses TRBV6-1 and TRBJ2-2; weak D call: TRBD2 (7 bases). The CDR3 sequence is 16 residues long. Trimming took 2 bases from V and 4 from J, leaving 14 bases between them. Germline V gene sequence: CDR1 MNHNS, CDR2 SASEGT.

The chain is built from TRBV6-1 and TRBJ2-3; D ambiguous. The CDR3 extends over 16 amino acids. V lost 1 base to trimming and J lost 1 base, with 12 bases between them. The V gene's germline CDR1 is MNHNS and CDR2 SASEGT. CDR3 coding DNA: TGTGCCAGCAGTGAAGGGTCTTCTCCGGGCACAGATACGCAGTATTTT. Its translation: CASSEGSSPGTDTQYF.

This clone was observed a handful of times. V usage is TRBV5-5 and J usage is TRBJ2-1; 9 bases line up with TRBD2. The V segment lost 2 bases and the J segment 6 bases; nucleotides outside the gene matches: 9. Germline CDR1 reads SGHKS; CDR2 reads YYEKEE (reference sequence). The CDR3 is 16 residues long. The CDR3 is CASSFIGGGAGNEQFF. CDR3 nucleotide sequence: TGTGCCAGCAGCTTTATTGGCGGGGGGGCCGGCAATGAGCAGTTCTTC.

The chain uses TRBV18 and TRBJ2-7, with D perhaps TRBD2 (5 bases). The CDR3 totals 18 residues. V shed 3 bases and J shed 0 bases, with 21 bases lying between them. The germline V gene has CDR1 KGHSH and CDR2 LQKENI. The CDR3 loop is CASSPFELGGAYSYEQYF. The CDR3 bases are TGTGCCAGCTCACCCTTTGAACTAGGCGGTGCATACTCCTACGAGCAGTACTTC.

The CDR3 nucleotides read TGTGCCAGCAGTTCCTATTCAGGATTACGTGGCTACACCTTC. Amino acid sequence: CASSSYSGLRGYTF. The chain carries TRBV28 and TRBJ1-2; D is ambiguous. Germline CDR1 reads MDHEN; CDR2 reads SYDVKM. V was clipped by 4 bases and J by 7 bases, with 16 bases between them. The CDR3 covers 14 residues.

The chain joins TRBV11-2 to TRBJ2-1; 8 bases align to TRBD2. V trimming: 0 bases; J trimming: 4 bases; junction bases outside the gene matches: 8. CDR1 is SGHAT and CDR2 is FQNNGV in the germline V gene. There are 17 residues in the CDR3. CDR3 protein: CASSLDHQTSAYNEQFF. DNA for the CDR3: TGTGCCAGCAGCTTAGATCATCAGACTAGCGCATACAATGAGCAGTTCTTC.

The chain joins TRBV6-6 to TRBJ1-2; a weak D match, TRBD1 (5 bases). The CDR3 is 15 residues long. Trimming removed 5 bases from V and 3 bases from J, with 16 bases in between. Germline CDR1 is MNHNY and CDR2 is SVGAGI (reference sequence). The CDR3 nucleotides are TGTGCCAGCAGTATCGGACAAGTCGGACACTATGGCTACACCTTC. Translating it yields CASSIGQVGHYGYTF.

This clone was observed a few times. The chain couples TRBV6-6 to TRBJ2-7; no firm D call. V lost 2 bases, J lost 6 bases, and 8 bases lay in between. The CDR3 is 12 residues long. CDR1 MNHNY and CDR2 SVGAGI come from the germline V gene (reference sequence). CDR3 sequence: CASSYTSREQYF. The CDR3 region has the DNA TGTGCCAGCAGTTACACCAGTCGCGAGCAGTACTTC.

The chain has TRBV19 and TRBJ2-7; D might be TRBD1 (5 bases). Trimming took off 9 bases at V and 3 bases at J, with 15 bases between the two ends. This CDR3 is 13 amino acids long. The germline V gene has CDR1 LNHDA and CDR2 SQIVND (reference sequence). The CDR3 here is CASSYGQGYEQYF. CDR3 DNA sequence: TGTGCCAGCTCCTATGGCCAGGGCTACGAGCAGTACTTC. Combining the CDR3 with reference TRBV19 and TRBJ2-7 gives the whole variable domain DGGITQSPKYLFRKEGQNVTLSCEQNLNHDAMYWYRQDPGQGLRLIYYSQIVNDFQKGDIAEGYSVSREKKESFPLTVTSAQKNPTAFYLCASSYGQGYEQYFGPGTRLTVT.

This clone was found a few times. The rearrangement links TRBV7-9 to TRBJ2-5, with D uncertain. V was pared by 6 bases and J by 1 base, with 21 bases between. This CDR3 region has 17 residues. Germline V gene lookup returns CDR1 SEHNR and CDR2 FQNEAQ (reference sequence). CDR3 DNA sequence: TGTGCCAGCAGGCCCCCTGGATCTGGGCCGATCCAAGAGACCCAGTACTTC. Translation: CASRPPGSGPIQETQYF. The full variable domain, its missing parts supplied by reference TRBV7-9 and TRBJ2-5, is DTGVSQNPRHKITKRGQNVTFRCDPISEHNRLYWYRQTLGQGPEFLTYFQNEAQLEKSRLLSDRFSAERPKGSFSTLEIQRTEQGDSAMYLCASRPPGSGPIQETQYFGPGTRLLVL.

V gene TRBV5-1 combines with J gene TRBJ2-3; 9 nucleotides line up with TRBD2. This CDR3 spans 16 amino acids. Germline CDR1 is SGHRS and CDR2 is YFSETQ. V lost 0 bases and J lost 6; bases outside the gene matches: 8. The CDR3 DNA follows: TGCGCCAGCAGCTTGGTTTCGCTAGCGGGAATGGATACGCAGTATTTT. Its protein product is CASSLVSLAGMDTQYF.

The CDR3 is CASRMGEFTDTQYF. The CDR3 bases are TGTGCCAGCAGGATGGGCGAATTCACAGATACGCAGTATTTT. The V call is TRBV6-5, the J call TRBJ2-3; D is unresolved. V was trimmed by 6 bases and J by 2 bases, leaving 12 bases between them. Per germline, CDR1 MNHEY and CDR2 SVGAGI. CDR3 length: 14 amino acids.